This T cell receptor (beta chain) stems from a study of blood T cell repertoires in COVID-19 (dated by TCRdb to about 2020). About the study as a whole: Samples from collaborators originated in the United States, Italy and Spain and spanned both the acute and convalescent phases of COVID-19. The prospective study material was composed of cDNA or gDNA derived from T cells, B-cell-depleted T cells, or PBMCs. Deeply sampled blood TCRbeta repertoires from subjects exposed to, actively infected with, or recovered from COVID-19 were included in the dataset. The repertoires were released in a freely available public database meant as a resource for research on the immune response to SARS-CoV-2. Samples came from the ongoing ImmuneRACE study (first 160 participants) plus 1,254 subjects from 6 global collaborators. The sample metadata nearly always contained a de-identified subject ID, COVID-19 status, age in years and sex. Where available, HLA class I and class II types were taken from metadata supplied by the sample provider and were not determined by assay-based typing. General findings and caveats noted by the study authors: Clinical and demographic metadata were provided uncurated, with the amount varying by source and participant.

This clone appeared once. The clone's antigen remains unknown. At one end, the junction sequence differs from germline, possibly due to a read error. Participants in the prospective study were enrolled through a virtual design, were aged 18 to 89 years, and lived in roughly 24 United States geographic areas. In the prospective study, cohorts were assigned on the basis of participant-reported clinical history obtained from a screening survey and a study questionnaire. Recovered participants in ImmuneRACE Cohort 3 were defined by two consecutive negative NP/OP PCR tests, clearance by a healthcare professional, or resolution of symptoms. In the prospective study, mobile phlebotomists collected whole blood, serum and a nasopharyngeal or oropharyngeal swab from each participant. Prospective study participants could optionally give additional blood draws and questionnaires over a roughly two-month period. Before DNA extraction, prospective study blood samples were shipped either frozen or at room temperature.

Sequences SGHRS (CDR1) and YFSETQ (CDR2) are obtained from the germline V gene. There are 15 amino acids in the CDR3, from cysteine to phenylalanine inclusive. Kept here is only the CDR3 DNA, which spans 45 bases and is read in frame from base 1. The immunoSEQ Assay, a bias-controlled multiplex PCR, was used to amplify TCRbeta CDR3 regions from genomic DNA. For the original study's pipeline: Nucleated cell counts per sample were estimated from amplification of reference gene primers within the assay. To quantify the absolute abundance of each unique TCRbeta CDR3 rearrangement, sequence reads were collapsed and filtered. For each sample, productive Simpson clonality was calculated as the square root of Simpson's diversity index across productive rearrangements. TCRdb took over this immuneACCESS table, retaining in-frame rearrangements with V and J assigned. Such tables are incomplete; in checked studies, under half of the missing clones stem from an unresolved V gene, and the remainder is unexplained. V and J calls and clone size are as listed in that table; D and trimming were resolved from the DNA. The sample table shows hundreds of thousands of clones, and 89% are seen once. In total, the top ten clones hold roughly a tenth of the sample.

This TCR derives from a woman aged 40-49 years who had recovered from COVID-19. The sample comprised PBMCs or T cells enriched from blood (not recorded which). The chain employs TRBV5-1 and TRBJ1-4; TRBD1 is perhaps the D gene, given 5 matching bases. At the DNA level, the sequence is TGCGCCAGCAGCTTGGAGGCGACAGACAATGGAAAACTGTTTTTT. This encodes CASSLEATDNGKLFF.